Given below is one T cell receptor beta chain in context. Many counts were recorded for this clonotype. Its antigen is unknown. No per-base quality is available; no much larger clone lies one base away. The sample originates from a study of T cells after yellow fever vaccination (dated by TCRdb to the late 2010s). In terms of the full investigation: Libraries from fractions with low cell numbers were prepared with the SMART-Seq v4 Ultra Low Input RNA kit. To follow T-cell clones before and after primary and booster YFV17D yellow fever vaccination, bulk TCR alpha and beta repertoires were sequenced over time. The cohort comprised two healthy male donors, one aged 18 to 29 and one aged 30 to 40 years. Blood was collected at multiple timepoints before and after primary and secondary immunization, and bulk PBMC replicates and cell subsets were isolated. Findings and caveats that apply to the study as a whole: The study included only a couple of donors, which limits how far the findings can be generalized. Most clones expanded after primary vaccination were re-detected after the booster (96% of CD4 and around 88% of CD8), suggesting broad memory maintenance. Because abundant contaminating clonotypes from the bulk population could be contained in FACS-sorted repertoires, computational filtering was required. A small share of clonotypes occurred in both CD4 and CD8 compartments, likely arising from convergent recombination. Compared with the primary T-cell response, the secondary T-cell response was weaker but faster, peaking on day 5 rather than day 15.

The treatment or condition label of this sample denotes: live attenuated yellow fever vaccine strain. At each blood-draw timepoint, two biological replicates of bulk PBMCs were obtained. A standard Ficoll-Paque protocol was used to isolate PBMCs from peripheral blood. TriZol was used to extract RNA from bulk PBMCs, from CD4 and CD8 fractions, and from dextramer-positive and dextramer-negative fractions. Sequencing took place on an Illumina NovaSeq 6000. TCR cDNA was synthesized by 5'RACE template switching, through which a universal primer site and unique molecular identifiers were introduced. Priming for cDNA synthesis came from both the TCR alpha and TCR beta constant segments. Two PCR steps were used to amplify libraries, with sample barcodes and sequencing adapters being added in the second step. Sequencing of libraries was performed on Illumina HiSeq 2500 (2x100 bp) or NovaSeq (2x150 bp). The published analysis was carried out like this. Demultiplexing of reads and collapsing into UMI consensus sequences were performed with MIGEC, and V(D)J alignment was carried out with MiXCR. Vaccine-responding clonotypes were defined with edgeR using replicate PBMC samples, requiring FDR below 0.01 and a log2 fold change above 5 up to day 15. CD4 or CD8 identity was assigned to each bulk clonotype according to whether the clonotype was present at higher abundance in the sequenced CD4 repertoire or the sequenced CD8 repertoire. The raw public reads went through TCRdb reprocessing: fastp at Q25, MiXCR clone calling, in-frame beta chains kept. Merged by CDR3 protein, the rows form single entries marked with the most common genes and DNA. V and J calls and clone size were set by TCRdb, not the authors. Across this sample there are 230,000 or so distinct CDR3 sequences, with approximately 3.8% seen only once. The ten largest clonotypes hold around 19% of the sample.

The CDR3 spans 17 residues, from the cysteine through the phenylalanine. The read is trimmed to its CDR3 DNA, 51 bases read in frame from base 1. V is pruned by 3 bases and J by 1 base, leaving 2 bases of the junction without a gene match. Reading the germline V gene (reference sequence) gives CDR1 LGHDT and CDR2 YNNKEL. The material sequenced was PBMCs, taken 15 days after the yellow fever booster vaccination. Here the chain combines TRBV3-1 and TRBJ2-2, with 13 bases aligning to TRBD2. The clonotype originates from a man aged 18 to 29 who received the YFV17D yellow fever vaccine. DNA sequence: TGTGCCAGCAGCCACCGGACTAGCGGGGGGAACACCGGGGAGCTGTTTTTT. Translated, this gives CASSHRTSGGNTGELFF. The reference TRBV3-1 and TRBJ2-2 proteins fill in what lies around the CDR3, so the full variable domain reads DTAVSQTPKYLVTQMGNDKSIKCEQNLGHDTMYWYKQDSKKFLKIMFSYNNKELIINETVPNRFSPKSPDKAHLNLHINSLELGDSAVYFCASSHRTSGGNTGELFFGEGSRLTVL.